This T cell receptor beta chain was obtained from a study of vaccination effects on CD4 cells after COVID-19. The assay was immunoSEQ multiplex PCR, and TCRdb's table has in-frame clones only and misses some. The profile shows approximately 74,000 clones, approximately 73% of them singletons. A few counts support this clone. What it binds is unknown. CD4+ T cell isolation took place after nine to eleven days of culture. Participants received two doses of either the BNT162b2 or mRNA-1273 vaccine. It was on days 3 and 7 that half the medium was replaced with IL-2 medium. The CDR3 extends over 17 amino acids. V shed 5 bases, J shed 3 bases, and the junction held 11 bases outside the gene matches. CDR1 and CDR2 (germline): SGHTA, FQGNSA.

The rearrangement links TRBV7-2 to TRBJ1-5, with TRBD1 matching 9 bases. This sequence originates from a human donor who received a COVID-19 vaccine. The sample was CD4+ T cells from PBMCs cultured without peptide, taken after COVID-19 vaccination. The CDR3 region is CASSRTSGTGPNQPQHF. The CDR3 bases are TGTGCCAGCAGCCGTACGTCCGGGACAGGGCCCAATCAGCCCCAGCATTTT.